The clone carrying this T cell receptor (beta chain) was counted once. This specimen belongs to a study of blood T cell repertoires in COVID-19. About the study: T cells, B-cell-depleted T cells, or PBMCs provided the cDNA or gDNA that served as material.

It was during active infection that Seattle patients were enrolled and then longitudinally followed. The CDR3 has 15 residues. The germline gives CDR1 LNHDA, CDR2 SQIVND (reference sequence). The J segment lost 8 bases and the V segment lost 5 bases, leaving 6 bases of the junction unmatched. In the source study's methods: Scientists estimated how many nucleated cells there were by amplifying reference gene primers. TCRdb's copy holds only in-frame clones and misses some; the assay was immunoSEQ multiplex PCR. The DNA gave D and trimming, while V, J and clone size come from that table. The table has hundreds of thousands of clones, 85% seen once.

This TCR was recovered from a man between 45 and 60 years old with COVID-19, enrolled during active disease. The J gene is TRBJ2-1, the V gene TRBV19, with 13 positions matching TRBD2. Sequenced sample: peripheral blood. CDR3 amino acids: CASSPWTSGGDEQFF. In DNA form, the CDR3 reads TGTGCCAGTAGTCCCTGGACTAGCGGGGGAGATGAGCAGTTCTTC.